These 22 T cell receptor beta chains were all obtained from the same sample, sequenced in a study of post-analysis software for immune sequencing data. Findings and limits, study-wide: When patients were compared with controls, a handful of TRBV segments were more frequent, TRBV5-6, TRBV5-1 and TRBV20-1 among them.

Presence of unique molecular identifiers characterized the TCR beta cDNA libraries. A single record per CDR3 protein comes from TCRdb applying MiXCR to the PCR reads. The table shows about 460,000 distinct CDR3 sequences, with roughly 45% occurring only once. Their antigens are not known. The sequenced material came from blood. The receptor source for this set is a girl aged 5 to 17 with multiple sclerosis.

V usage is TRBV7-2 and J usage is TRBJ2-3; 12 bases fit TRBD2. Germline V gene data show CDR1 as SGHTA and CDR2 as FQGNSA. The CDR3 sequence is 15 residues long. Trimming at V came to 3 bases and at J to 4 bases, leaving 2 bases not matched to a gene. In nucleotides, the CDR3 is TGTGCCAGCAGCTTCGGACTAGCGGGGCCAGATACGCAGTATTTT. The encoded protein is CASSFGLAGPDTQYF.

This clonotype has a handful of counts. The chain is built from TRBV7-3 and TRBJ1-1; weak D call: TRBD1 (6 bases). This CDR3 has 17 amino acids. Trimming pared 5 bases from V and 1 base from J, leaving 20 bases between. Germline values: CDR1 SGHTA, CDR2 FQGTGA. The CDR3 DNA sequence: TGTGCCAGCAGCCAACACCGGCGGGGGGGCGAGAACACTGAAGCTTTCTTT. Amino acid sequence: CASSQHRRGGENTEAFF.

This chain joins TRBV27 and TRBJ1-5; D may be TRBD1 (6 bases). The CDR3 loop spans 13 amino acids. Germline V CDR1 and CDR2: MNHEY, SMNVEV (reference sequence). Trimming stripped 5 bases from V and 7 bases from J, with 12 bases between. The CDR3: CASSITGHQPQHF. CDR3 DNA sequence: TGTGCCAGCAGTATAACAGGGCACCAGCCCCAGCATTTT.

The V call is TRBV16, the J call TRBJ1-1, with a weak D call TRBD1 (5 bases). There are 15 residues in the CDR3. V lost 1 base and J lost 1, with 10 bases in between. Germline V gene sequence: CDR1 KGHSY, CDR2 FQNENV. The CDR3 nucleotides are TGTGCCAGCAGCCAATTCGGAACAGGGAACACTGAAGCTTTCTTT. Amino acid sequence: CASSQFGTGNTEAFF. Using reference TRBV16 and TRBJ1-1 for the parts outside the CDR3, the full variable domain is GEEVAQTPKHLVRGEGQKAKLYCAPIKGHSYVFWYQQVLKNEFKFLISFQNENVFDETGMPKERFSAKCLPNSPCSLEIQATKLEDSAVYFCASSQFGTGNTEAFFGQGTRLTVV.

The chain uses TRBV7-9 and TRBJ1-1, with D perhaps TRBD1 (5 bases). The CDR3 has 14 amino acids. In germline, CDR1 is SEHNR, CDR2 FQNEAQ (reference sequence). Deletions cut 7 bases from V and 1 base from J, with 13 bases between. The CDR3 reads CASTADSTNTEAFF. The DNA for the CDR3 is TGTGCCAGCACCGCAGACAGTACGAACACTGAAGCTTTCTTT. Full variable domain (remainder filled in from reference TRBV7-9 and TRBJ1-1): DTGVSQNPRHKITKRGQNVTFRCDPISEHNRLYWYRQTLGQGPEFLTYFQNEAQLEKSRLLSDRFSAERPKGSFSTLEIQRTEQGDSAMYLCASTADSTNTEAFFGQGTRLTVV.

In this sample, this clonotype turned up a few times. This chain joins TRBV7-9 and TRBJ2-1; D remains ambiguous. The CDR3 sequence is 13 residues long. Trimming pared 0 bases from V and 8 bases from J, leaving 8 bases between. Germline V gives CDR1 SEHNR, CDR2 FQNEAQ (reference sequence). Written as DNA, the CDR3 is TGTGCCAGCAGCTTAGCAGGGTTGGATGAGCAGTTCTTC. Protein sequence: CASSLAGLDEQFF. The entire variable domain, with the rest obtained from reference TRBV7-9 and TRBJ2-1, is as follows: DTGVSQNPRHKITKRGQNVTFRCDPISEHNRLYWYRQTLGQGPEFLTYFQNEAQLEKSRLLSDRFSAERPKGSFSTLEIQRTEQGDSAMYLCASSLAGLDEQFFGPGTRLTVL.

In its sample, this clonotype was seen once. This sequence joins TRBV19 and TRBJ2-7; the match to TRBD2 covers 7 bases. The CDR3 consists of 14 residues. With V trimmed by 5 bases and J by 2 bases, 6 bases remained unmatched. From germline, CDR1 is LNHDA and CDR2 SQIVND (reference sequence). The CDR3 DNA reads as TGTGCCAGTAGTTGGGCTAGCGGTACCTACGAGCAGTACTTC. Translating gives CASSWASGTYEQYF. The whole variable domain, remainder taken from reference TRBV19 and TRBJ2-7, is DGGITQSPKYLFRKEGQNVTLSCEQNLNHDAMYWYRQDPGQGLRLIYYSQIVNDFQKGDIAEGYSVSREKKESFPLTVTSAQKNPTAFYLCASSWASGTYEQYFGPGTRLTVT.

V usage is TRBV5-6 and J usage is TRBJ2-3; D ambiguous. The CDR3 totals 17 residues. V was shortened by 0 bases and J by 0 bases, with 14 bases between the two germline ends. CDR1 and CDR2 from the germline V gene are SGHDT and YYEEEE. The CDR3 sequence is CASSLGPRTDSTDTQYF. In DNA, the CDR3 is TGTGCCAGCAGCTTGGGGCCGAGGACGGATAGCACAGATACGCAGTATTTT. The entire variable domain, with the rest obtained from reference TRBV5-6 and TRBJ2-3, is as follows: DAGVTQSPTHLIKTRGQQVTLRCSPKSGHDTVSWYQQALGQGPQFIFQYYEEEERQRGNFPDRFSGHQFPNYSSELNVNALLLGDSALYLCASSLGPRTDSTDTQYFGPGTRLTVL.

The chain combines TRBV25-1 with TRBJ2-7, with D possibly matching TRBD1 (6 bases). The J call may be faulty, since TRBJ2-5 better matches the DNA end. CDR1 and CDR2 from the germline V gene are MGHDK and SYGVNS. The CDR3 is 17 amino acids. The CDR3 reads CASSEPFKGRGGETQYF. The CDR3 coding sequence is TGTGCCAGCAGTGAACCATTTAAGGGACGAGGGGGAGAGACCCAGTACTTC.

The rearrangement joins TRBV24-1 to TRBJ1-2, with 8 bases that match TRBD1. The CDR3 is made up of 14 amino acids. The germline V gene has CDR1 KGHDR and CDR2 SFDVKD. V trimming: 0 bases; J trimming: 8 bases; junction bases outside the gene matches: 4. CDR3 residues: CATSDLPGGNGYTF. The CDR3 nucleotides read TGTGCCACCAGTGATTTGCCAGGGGGCAACGGCTACACCTTC.

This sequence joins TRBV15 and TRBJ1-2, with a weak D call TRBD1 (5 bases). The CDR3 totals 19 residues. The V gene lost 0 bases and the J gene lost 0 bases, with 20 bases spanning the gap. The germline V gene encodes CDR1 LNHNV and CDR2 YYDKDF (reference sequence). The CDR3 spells CATSRDSGGFTLTNYGYTF. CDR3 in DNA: TGTGCCACCAGCAGAGATAGCGGGGGATTCACACTTACTAACTATGGCTACACCTTC.

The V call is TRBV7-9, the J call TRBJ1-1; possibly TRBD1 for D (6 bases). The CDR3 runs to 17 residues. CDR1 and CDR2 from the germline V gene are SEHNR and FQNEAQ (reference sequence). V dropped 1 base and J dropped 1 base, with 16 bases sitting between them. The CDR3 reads CASSLVQGWEKNTEAFF. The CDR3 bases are TGTGCCAGCAGCTTAGTACAGGGTTGGGAAAAGAACACTGAAGCTTTCTTT.

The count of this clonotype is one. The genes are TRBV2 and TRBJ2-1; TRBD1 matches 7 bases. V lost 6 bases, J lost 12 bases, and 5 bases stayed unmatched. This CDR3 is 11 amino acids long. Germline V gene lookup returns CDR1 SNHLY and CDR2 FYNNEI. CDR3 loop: CASRANRGQFF. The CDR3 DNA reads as TGTGCCAGCAGGGCAAACAGGGGGCAGTTCTTC.

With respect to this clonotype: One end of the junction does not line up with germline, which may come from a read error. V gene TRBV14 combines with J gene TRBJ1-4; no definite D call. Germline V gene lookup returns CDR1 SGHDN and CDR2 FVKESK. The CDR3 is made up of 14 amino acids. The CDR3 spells CVSSQGLGGEKLFF. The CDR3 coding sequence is TGTGTCAGCAGCCAAGGGTTGGGAGGTGAAAAACTGTTTTTT.

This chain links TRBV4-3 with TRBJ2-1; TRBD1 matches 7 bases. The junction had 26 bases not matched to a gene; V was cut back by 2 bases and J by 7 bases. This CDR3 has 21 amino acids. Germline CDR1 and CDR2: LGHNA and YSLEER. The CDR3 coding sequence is TGCGCCAGCAGCCAAAAGGGTTGGGGTAGTGGCAAAACAGGGGCCCGAAATGAGCAGTTCTTC. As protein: CASSQKGWGSGKTGARNEQFF.

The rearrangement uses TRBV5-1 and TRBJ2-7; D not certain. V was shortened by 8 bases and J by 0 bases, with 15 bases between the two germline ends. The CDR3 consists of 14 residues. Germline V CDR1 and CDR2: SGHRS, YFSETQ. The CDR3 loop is CASSSVLSSYEQYF. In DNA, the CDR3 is TGCGCCAGTTCGTCGGTGCTGAGCTCCTACGAGCAGTACTTC. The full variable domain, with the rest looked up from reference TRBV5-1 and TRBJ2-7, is KAGVTQTPRYLIKTRGQQVTLSCSPISGHRSVSWYQQTPGQGLQFLFEYFSETQRNKGNFPGRFSGRQFSNSRSEMNVSTLELGDSALYLCASSSVLSSYEQYFGPGTRLTVT.

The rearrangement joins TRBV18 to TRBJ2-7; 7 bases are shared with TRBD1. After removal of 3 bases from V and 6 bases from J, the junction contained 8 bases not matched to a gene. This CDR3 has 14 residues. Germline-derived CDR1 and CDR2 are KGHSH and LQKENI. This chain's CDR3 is CASSPRDRGGEQYF. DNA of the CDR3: TGTGCCAGCTCACCTCGGGACAGAGGAGGCGAGCAGTACTTC.

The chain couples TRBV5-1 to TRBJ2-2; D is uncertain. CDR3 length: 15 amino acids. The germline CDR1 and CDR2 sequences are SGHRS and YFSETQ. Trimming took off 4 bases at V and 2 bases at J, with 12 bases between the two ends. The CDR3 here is CASSLGGGNTGELFF. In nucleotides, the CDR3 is TGCGCCAGCAGCCTAGGTGGTGGCAACACCGGGGAGCTGTTTTTT.

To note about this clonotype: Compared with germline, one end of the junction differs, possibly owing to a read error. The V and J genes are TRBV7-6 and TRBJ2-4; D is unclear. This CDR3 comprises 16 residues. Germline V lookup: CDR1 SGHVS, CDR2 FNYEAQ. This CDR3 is CVSSLEHWTAKNIQYF. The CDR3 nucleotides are TGTGTCAGCAGCCTAGAACATTGGACGGCCAAAAACATTCAGTACTTC. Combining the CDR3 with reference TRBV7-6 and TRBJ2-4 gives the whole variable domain GAGVSQSPRYKVTKRGQDVALRCDPISGHVSLYWYRQALGQGPEFLTYFNYEAQQDKSGLPNDRFSAERPEGSISTLTIQRTEQRDSAMYRCVSSLEHWTAKNIQYFGAGTRLSVL.

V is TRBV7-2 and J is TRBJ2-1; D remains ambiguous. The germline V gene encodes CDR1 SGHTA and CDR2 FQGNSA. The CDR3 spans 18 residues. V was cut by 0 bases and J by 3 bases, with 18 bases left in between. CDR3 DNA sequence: TGTGCCAGCAGCTTAGCGTTTGGTCGGCTCGAGAGCTACAATGAGCAGTTCTTC. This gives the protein CASSLAFGRLESYNEQFF.

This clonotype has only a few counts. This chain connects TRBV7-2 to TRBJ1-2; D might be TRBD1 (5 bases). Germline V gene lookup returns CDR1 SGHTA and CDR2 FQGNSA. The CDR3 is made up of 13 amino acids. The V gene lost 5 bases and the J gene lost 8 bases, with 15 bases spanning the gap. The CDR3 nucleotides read TGTGCCAGCAGCGAACAGGACTACGGGGGCTACACCTTC. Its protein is CASSEQDYGGYTF. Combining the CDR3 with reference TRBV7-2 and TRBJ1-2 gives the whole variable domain GAGVSQSPSNKVTEKGKDVELRCDPISGHTALYWYRQSLGQGLEFLIYFQGNSAPDKSGLPSDRFSAERTGGSVSTLTIQRTQQEDSAVYLCASSEQDYGGYTFGSGTRLTVV.

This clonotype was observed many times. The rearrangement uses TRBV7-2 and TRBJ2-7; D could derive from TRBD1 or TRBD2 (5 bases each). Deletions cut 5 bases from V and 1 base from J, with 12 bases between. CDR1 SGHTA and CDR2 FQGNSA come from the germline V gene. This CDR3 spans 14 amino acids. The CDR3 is CASSARDGSYEQYF. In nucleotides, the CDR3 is TGTGCCAGCAGCGCCCGGGACGGTTCCTACGAGCAGTACTTC.